This T cell receptor (beta chain) was retrieved from a study of blood T cells in healthy people across ages. Using a J-beta primer mix together with a sample-barcoded 5' primer, a second PCR was run for about 7 to 12 cycles. CDR3-containing paired-end reads numbered at least 2.5 million in each sample. TCRdb fed the 5' RACE reads into MiXCR, producing one record per CDR3 protein. Among roughly 730,000 distinct CDR3 sequences listed, more than 55% were seen once. The length of the CDR3 is 13 residues. Germline V gives CDR1 ENHRY, CDR2 SYGVKD. V lost 2 bases and J lost 2, with 7 bases in between. The clonotype comes from a man aged 35 to 55 in good health. V and J are TRBV10-3 and TRBJ2-7, with a tentative D call TRBD2 (5 bases). The source material was blood. The CDR3 bases are TGTGCCATCAGTGAGGAACTAGCCTACGAGCAGTACTTC. This gives the protein CAISEELAYEQYF.